The 3 T cell receptor beta chains below were found in one sample sequenced in a study of early T cells in non-severe SARS-CoV-2 infection. Each CDR3 protein is one row after TCRdb ran MiXCR on the 5' RACE reads. The data hold some 85,000 distinct CDR3 sequences, with roughly 13% observed a single time. The sequencing sample was made of whole blood. Receptor source: an adult who was a healthcare worker with PCR-confirmed SARS-CoV-2 infection or an uninfected control (not recorded which).

This clonotype was recorded a few times. The chain recombines TRBV20-1 with TRBJ2-5, with D maybe TRBD1 (6 bases). The CDR3 is 15 amino acids. V dropped 0 bases and J dropped 4 bases, with 15 bases sitting between them. Germline V gene lookup returns CDR1 DFQATT and CDR2 SNEGSKA (reference sequence). As DNA, the CDR3 is TGCAGTGCTAGAGATTTCAGGACAGCTGGAGAGACCCAGTACTTC. It specifies CSARDFRTAGETQYF.

This clonotype was recorded many times. The rearrangement joins TRBV5-4 to TRBJ2-3; D is ambiguous. The CDR3 extends over 16 amino acids. CDR1 and CDR2 from the germline V gene are SGHNT and YYREEE (reference sequence). The V and J ends lost 1 base and 0 bases respectively, with 12 bases between them. The CDR3 region is CASSLRPATSTDTQYF. The CDR3 coding sequence is TGTGCCAGCAGCTTGCGGCCGGCGACTAGCACAGATACGCAGTATTTT.

This clonotype was observed at least ten times. The chain recombines TRBV28 with TRBJ1-3; D is possibly TRBD1 (6 bases). Trimming removed 7 bases from V and 8 bases from J, with 15 bases in between. The germline gives CDR1 MDHEN, CDR2 SYDVKM. The CDR3 loop spans 13 amino acids. CDR3: CASILRGADTIYF. The CDR3 nucleotides read TGTGCCAGCATTCTAAGGGGGGCGGACACCATATATTTT.